This T cell receptor (beta chain) emerged from a study of shared clonotypes between healthy human individuals. The wider study: Three plates each covered CD4 naive and memory; CD8 naive two, CD8 memory one. Overall study results and limits: What rarefaction showed was incomplete sorted-subset sequencing despite large depth.

Germline loops: CDR1 MNHNY, CDR2 SVGAGI (reference sequence). The CDR3 is 16 amino acids. Germline trimming cut 4 bases from V and 6 bases from J; bases unmatched to any gene: 10. Donors were Caucasian adults residing in Nashville, Tennessee, USA. Original methodology: ImmunoSEQ sequences covered only the junction and lacked quality scores; filtering therefore differed. Sequencing used immunoSEQ multiplex PCR; TCRdb keeps in-frame clones, though not all of them. Clone size and the V and J calls come from that table; the DNA yielded D and trimming. The sample has more than 2,000,000 clones, just over 90% seen once. As for this clone: What it recognizes is unknown.

Sequenced sample: naive CD4+ T cells sorted from blood. Subset of the sample: CD45RA+ positively selected. The chain uses TRBV6-6 and TRBJ2-3, with 10 bases aligning to TRBD1. This TCR came from a man younger than 35 in good health. As DNA, the CDR3 is TGTGCCAGCAGTTCGGGACAGGGGAACAGGTGGGATACGCAGTATTTT. Protein product: CASSSGQGNRWDTQYF.